This T cell receptor beta chain was sequenced during a study of T cell responses to AZD1222 COVID-19 vaccine. About this clone: At one of its ends the junction is not consistent with the germline gene, which may arise from a read error.

The length of the CDR3 is 16 residues. Germline CDR1 SSHAT, CDR2 FNYEAQ (reference sequence). This table comes from immunoSEQ multiplex PCR, and its TCRdb copy is limited to in-frame clones, with some not included. The repertoire consists of 95,000 to 150,000 clones, with 70% to 90% occurring once and the leading ten covering less than 10%. This TCR derives from an adult in good health. The sequencing used peripheral blood, collected on day 0 of AZD1222 vaccination. This sequence joins TRBV7-7 and TRBJ2-3; 14 bases match TRBD2. CDR3 sequence (DNA): TGTGCTAGCAGCTCGGGACTAGCGGGAGGCACAGATACGCAGTATTTT. Amino acids: CASSSGLAGGTDTQYF.